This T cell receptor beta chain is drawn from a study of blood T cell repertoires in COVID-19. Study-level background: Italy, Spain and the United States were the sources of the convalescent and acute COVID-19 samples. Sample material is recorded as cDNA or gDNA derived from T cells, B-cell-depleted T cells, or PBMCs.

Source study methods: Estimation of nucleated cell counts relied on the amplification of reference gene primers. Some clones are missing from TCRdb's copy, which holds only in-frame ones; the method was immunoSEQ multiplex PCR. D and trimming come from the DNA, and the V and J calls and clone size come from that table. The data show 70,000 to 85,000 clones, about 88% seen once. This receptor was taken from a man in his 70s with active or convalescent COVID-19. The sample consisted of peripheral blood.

The CDR3 bases are TGTGCCACCATGAGGGATTGGACGACAGATACGCAGTATTTT. The encoded protein is CATMRDWTTDTQYF. The chain is built from TRBV15 and TRBJ2-3; possible D gene TRBD2, 5 bases. This CDR3 contains 14 residues. V lost 7 bases to trimming and J lost 3 bases, with 14 bases between them. Germline V gives CDR1 LNHNV, CDR2 YYDKDF (reference sequence).